This T cell receptor beta chain was identified in a study of T-cell memory formation after mild COVID-19. TCRdb processed the 5' RACE reads anew with MiXCR; each CDR3 protein has one entry. Of hundreds of thousands of distinct CDR3 sequences in the sample, about 20% were seen once. Germline V gene sequence: CDR1 MNHEY, CDR2 SVGEGT. The ends were cut back, 3 bases at V and 6 bases at J, with 21 bases in the middle. This CDR3 contains 17 residues. There are many counts of this clonotype. Sequencing input: PBMCs or a T cell subset sorted from them (not recorded which). This chain connects TRBV6-2 or TRBV6-3 to TRBJ1-5, with D hard to call. The source of this sequence is an adult woman who had mild COVID-19 (a few samples of this study predate the infection). Cell type and time point are not known. This chain's CDR3 is CASSYGVGESGRQPQHF. The CDR3 coding sequence is TGTGCCAGCAGTTATGGAGTTGGGGAATCTGGCCGTCAGCCCCAGCATTTT.